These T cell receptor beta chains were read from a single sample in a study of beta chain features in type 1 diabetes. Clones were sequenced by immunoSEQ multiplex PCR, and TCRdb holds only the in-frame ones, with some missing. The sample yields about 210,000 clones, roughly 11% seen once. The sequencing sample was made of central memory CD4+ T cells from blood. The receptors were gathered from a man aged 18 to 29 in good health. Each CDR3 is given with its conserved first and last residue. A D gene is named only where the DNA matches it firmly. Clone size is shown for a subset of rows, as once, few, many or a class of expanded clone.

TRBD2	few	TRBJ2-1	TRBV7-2	CASSLATSGRYEQFF	TGTGCCAGCAGCTTAGCGACTAGCGGGAGATATGAGCAGTTCTTC
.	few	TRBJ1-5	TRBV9	CASSVGPASNQPQHF	TGTGCCAGCAGCGTAGGTCCCGCTAGCAATCAGCCCCAGCATTTT
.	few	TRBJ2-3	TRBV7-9	CASSPPGGWRTDTQYF	TGTGCCAGCAGCCCTCCAGGCGGTTGGAGGACAGATACGCAGTATTTT
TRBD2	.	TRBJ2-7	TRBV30	CAWSVRASGTYEQYF	TGTGCCTGGAGTGTAAGGGCTAGCGGTACCTACGAGCAGTACTTC
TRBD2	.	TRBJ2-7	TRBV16	CASSLTGRTSSYEQYF	TGTGCCAGCAGCCTGACCGGGAGGACAAGCTCCTACGAGCAGTACTTC
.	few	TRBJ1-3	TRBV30	CAWRVAGYFAGNTIYF	TGTGCCTGGAGGGTAGCGGGGTACTTCGCTGGAAACACCATATATTTT
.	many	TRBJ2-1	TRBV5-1	CASSPDYGNEQFF	TGCGCCAGCAGCCCGGACTACGGCAATGAGCAGTTCTTC
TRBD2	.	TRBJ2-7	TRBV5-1	CASSPGLASGYEQYF	TGCGCCAGCAGCCCAGGACTAGCGTCCGGCTACGAGCAGTACTTC
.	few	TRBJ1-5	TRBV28	CASSFIGPQHF	TGTGCCAGCAGTTTCATTGGGCCCCAGCATTTT
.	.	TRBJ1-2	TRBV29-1	CSTRDSSNTLHYGYTF	TGCAGCACCCGGGACTCCTCTAACACCCTGCACTATGGCTACACCTTC
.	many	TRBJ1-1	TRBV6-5	CASSYQRGSEAFF	TGTGCCAGCAGTTACCAGCGGGGCTCTGAAGCTTTCTTT
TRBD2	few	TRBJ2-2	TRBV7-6	CASSLLIAGDTGELFF	TGTGCCAGCAGCCTCCTCATAGCGGGAGACACCGGGGAGCTGTTTTTT
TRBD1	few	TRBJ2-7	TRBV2	CASTPQGISYEQYF	TGTGCCAGTACTCCACAGGGGATATCCTACGAGCAGTACTTC
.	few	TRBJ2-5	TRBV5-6	CASSLGLQETQYF	TGTGCCAGCAGCTTAGGGTTGCAAGAGACCCAGTACTTC
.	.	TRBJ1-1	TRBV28	CASSLGDTEAFF	TGTGCCAGCAGTTTGGGCGACACTGAAGCTTTCTTT
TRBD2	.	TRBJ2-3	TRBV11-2	CASSLGGSTDTQYF	TGTGCCAGCAGCTTAGGCGGGAGTACAGATACGCAGTATTTT
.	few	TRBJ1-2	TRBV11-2	CASSINGKNYGYTF	TGTGCCAGCAGCATTAACGGGAAGAACTATGGCTACACCTTC
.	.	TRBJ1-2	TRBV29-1	CSVEEGRNYGYTF	TGCAGCGTTGAAGAAGGGAGAAACTATGGCTACACCTTC